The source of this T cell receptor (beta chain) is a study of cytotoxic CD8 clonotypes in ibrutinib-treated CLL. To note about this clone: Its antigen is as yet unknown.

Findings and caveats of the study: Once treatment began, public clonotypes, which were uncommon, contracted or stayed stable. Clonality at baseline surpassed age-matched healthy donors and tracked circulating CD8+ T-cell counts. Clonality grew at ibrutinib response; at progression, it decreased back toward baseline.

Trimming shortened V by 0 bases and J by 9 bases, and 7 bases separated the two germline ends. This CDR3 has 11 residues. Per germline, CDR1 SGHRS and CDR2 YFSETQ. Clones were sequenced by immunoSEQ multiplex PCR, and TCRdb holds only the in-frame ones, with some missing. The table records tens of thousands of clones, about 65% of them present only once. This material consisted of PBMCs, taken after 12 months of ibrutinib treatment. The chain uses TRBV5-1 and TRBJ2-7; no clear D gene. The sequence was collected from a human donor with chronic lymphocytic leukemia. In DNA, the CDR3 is TGCGCCAGCAGCTTGGGGGTTTGGCAGTACTTC. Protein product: CASSLGVWQYF. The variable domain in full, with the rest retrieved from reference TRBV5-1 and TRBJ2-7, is KAGVTQTPRYLIKTRGQQVTLSCSPISGHRSVSWYQQTPGQGLQFLFEYFSETQRNKGNFPGRFSGRQFSNSRSEMNVSTLELGDSALYLCASSLGVWQYFGPGTRLTVT.